This entry lists 9 T cell receptor beta chains sequenced from one sample in a study of graft-versus-host responses after intestinal transplantation. The method was immunoSEQ multiplex PCR; TCRdb's version includes in-frame clones alone and lacks a portion of them. This sample has 9,500 to 14,000 clones, with about three quarters found just once. The source was PBMCs, collected 494 days after intestinal transplant. The receptors originated from a human patient who received an intestinal transplant, so some T cells may come from the graft donor.

This clone was seen a few times. The rearrangement links TRBV11-1 to TRBJ2-6; D is uncertain. CDR3 length: 15 residues. Germline CDR1 reads SGHAT; CDR2 reads FQDESV (reference sequence). The germline V and J ends were trimmed by 5 bases and 0 bases, with 8 bases remaining between them. The CDR3 sequence is CASSPFNSGANVLTF. The CDR3 DNA sequence: TGTGCCAGCAGCCCCTTCAACTCTGGGGCCAACGTCCTGACTTTC.

There are a few counts of this clone. The V and J genes are TRBV28 and TRBJ2-1; D might be TRBD1 (5 bases). Trimming left V 3 bases short and J 2 bases short, with 8 bases between. The CDR3 covers 14 residues. CDR1 and CDR2 from the germline V gene are MDHEN and SYDVKM. CDR3 amino acids: CASSLGRAYNEQFF. CDR3 nucleotide sequence: TGTGCCAGCAGTTTGGGCAGGGCCTACAATGAGCAGTTCTTC.

The chain carries TRBV5-1 and TRBJ2-1, with no clear D. The germline gives CDR1 SGHRS, CDR2 YFSETQ. This CDR3 has 12 residues. Trimming took off 4 bases at V and 8 bases at J, with 10 bases between the two ends. CDR3 region: CASSGGGHEQFF. The DNA of the CDR3 is TGCGCCAGCAGCGGTGGTGGCCATGAGCAGTTCTTC.

CDR3 loop: CASMRDWTGGQFF. CDR3 coding DNA: TGTGCCAGCATGAGGGATTGGACTGGCGGGCAGTTCTTC. This chain uses TRBV6-1 with TRBJ2-1; D may be TRBD2 (5 bases). The CDR3 has 13 residues. CDR1 is MNHNS, CDR2 SASEGT, per germline. Trimming removed 7 bases at V and 12 bases at J, with 19 bases between.

The chain links TRBV23-1 to TRBJ1-2; D perhaps matches TRBD1 (5 bases). TRBV23-1 is placed among ORFs of uncertain function. This CDR3 comprises 12 residues. Trimming stripped 2 bases from V and 4 bases from J, with 5 bases between. The CDR3 bases are TGCGCCAGCAGTCAAGGGGGCTATGGCTACACCTTC. Its translation is CASSQGGYGYTF.

This clone is medium-sized within its sample. This chain uses TRBV15 with TRBJ1-3; D call uncertain. Germline CDR1 is LNHNV and CDR2 is YYDKDF (reference sequence). The CDR3 has 12 amino acids. The V end was cut by 5 bases, the J end by 4 bases, with 6 bases between. DNA of the CDR3: TGTGCCACCAGCTCCCGAGGAAACACCATATATTTT. Amino acids: CATSSRGNTIYF.

V usage is TRBV11-2 and J usage is TRBJ1-3; D uncertain. Deletions cut 1 base from V and 5 bases from J, with 12 bases between. The CDR3 length is 15 residues. Germline CDR1 and CDR2: SGHAT and FQNNGV. The CDR3 region has the DNA TGTGCCAGCAGCTTAGCTACTCGGGGAAGAAACACCATATATTTT. As protein: CASSLATRGRNTIYF.

J is TRBJ1-2 and V is TRBV19; no clear D gene. Trimming pared 3 bases from V and 2 bases from J, leaving 7 bases between. The germline V gene has CDR1 LNHDA and CDR2 SQIVND (reference sequence). There are 13 residues in the CDR3. CDR3 protein: CASSMWQNYGYTF. The CDR3, as DNA: TGTGCCAGTAGTATGTGGCAGAACTATGGCTACACCTTC.

This chain links TRBV21-1 with TRBJ1-4; TRBD1 was called by the table and not checked on the DNA. TRBV21-1 is assigned pseudogene status. This CDR3 is built from 15 residues. CDR3 in DNA: TGTGCCAGCAGCAAAGTTCCAGGATCTAATGAAAAACTGTTTTTT. This translates into CASSKVPGSNEKLFF.